These 29 T cell receptor beta chains share one sample of origin, sequenced in a study of tumor-infiltrating lymphocytes in localized non-small cell lung cancer. Clones were read by immunoSEQ multiplex PCR, and TCRdb kept only the in-frame ones, dropping some. The table has fewer than 15,000 clones, around 70% seen once; the top ten hold over 11%. Sequencing used uninvolved lung tissue not adjacent to the tumor. Source of these receptors: a human donor with non-small cell lung cancer.

V gene TRBV9 combines with J gene TRBJ2-7; possible D gene TRBD1, 6 bases. CDR3 length: 14 amino acids. Trimming shortened V by 6 bases and J by 1 base, and 14 bases separated the two germline ends. Germline values: CDR1 SGDLS, CDR2 YYNGEE. The CDR3 DNA follows: TGTGCCAGCAACAGGGACGGCGGGTCCTACGAGCAGTACTTC. Protein product: CASNRDGGSYEQYF.

Points on this clone: One end of the junction does not line up with germline, which may come from a read error. The V call is TRBV6-1, the J call TRBJ2-7; TRBD2 agrees at 7 bases. Germline CDR1 is MNHNS and CDR2 is SASEGT. This CDR3 has 13 amino acids. The CDR3 DNA follows: TGTGCCAGCAGTGAAACGGGAGGCTCCCCACGACATTTC. Translation: CASSETGGSPRHF.

The CDR3 DNA sequence: TGTGCCAGCAGAGGGGGATTAAGCCCTGAGCAGTTCTTC. Residues: CASRGGLSPEQFF. The V gene is TRBV27, the J gene TRBJ2-1, with D tentatively TRBD1 (6 bases). The V and J ends lost 6 bases and 9 bases respectively, with 15 bases between them. Germline lookup yields CDR1 MNHEY and CDR2 SMNVEV (reference sequence). The CDR3 extends over 13 amino acids.

The rearrangement uses TRBV5-1 and TRBJ2-5, with D unclear. CDR3 length: 15 amino acids. V was clipped by 0 bases and J by 5 bases, with 14 bases between them. CDR1 SGHRS and CDR2 YFSETQ come from the germline V gene. CDR3 loop: CASSLAATLRETQYF. CDR3 DNA sequence: TGCGCCAGCAGCTTGGCGGCGACACTGAGGGAGACCCAGTACTTC.

This chain connects TRBV10-3 to TRBJ2-5; 14 bases map to TRBD2. V was clipped by 2 bases and J by 4 bases; unmatched bases: 3. The CDR3 runs to 16 residues. The germline CDR1 and CDR2 sequences are ENHRY and SYGVKD. As DNA, the CDR3 is TGTGCCATCAGTGAGGGACTAGCGGGGGGAGGAGAGACCCAGTACTTC. It specifies CAISEGLAGGGETQYF.

This clone was detected only once. The rearrangement uses TRBV7-6 and TRBJ1-2, with TRBD1 as a possible D gene (5 bases). Germline V CDR1 and CDR2: SGHVS, FNYEAQ. Trimming took off 5 bases at V and 7 bases at J, with 14 bases between the two ends. The length of the CDR3 is 13 residues. DNA of the CDR3: TGTGCCAGCAGCCCAATATACGACAGTGGCTACACCTTC. As protein: CASSPIYDSGYTF.

This clone was counted once. CDR3 residues: CASSPRQGGNSPLHF. For the CDR3, the DNA is TGCGCCAGCAGCCCTCGACAGGGGGGGAATTCACCCCTCCACTTT. The rearrangement links TRBV5-1 to TRBJ1-6; 9 bases align to TRBD1. The CDR3 length is 15 residues. V lost 4 bases to trimming and J lost 7 bases; unmatched junction nucleotides: 6. Germline CDR1 is SGHRS and CDR2 is YFSETQ. Variable domain in full (rest from reference TRBV5-1 and TRBJ1-6): KAGVTQTPRYLIKTRGQQVTLSCSPISGHRSVSWYQQTPGQGLQFLFEYFSETQRNKGNFPGRFSGRQFSNSRSEMNVSTLELGDSALYLCASSPRQGGNSPLHFGNGTRLTVT.

The CDR3, as DNA: TGTGCCAGCCGACCGGACAGGGGTCCTGCCGGGGAGCTGTTTTTT. As protein: CASRPDRGPAGELFF. The genes are TRBV6-5 and TRBJ2-2; TRBD1 matches 9 bases. The CDR3 consists of 15 residues. CDR1 is MNHEY, CDR2 SVGAGI, per germline. Trimming removed 8 bases from V and 6 bases from J; junction bases left unmatched: 10.

The V gene is TRBV2, the J gene TRBJ2-7, with 7 bases fitting TRBD2. Germline V gene data show CDR1 as SNHLY and CDR2 as FYNNEI. This CDR3 spans 14 amino acids. The V segment lost 3 bases and the J segment 2 bases; nucleotides outside the gene matches: 4. In DNA form, the CDR3 reads TGTGCCAGCAGTGAGACTAGCTACGCCTACGAGCAGTACTTC. Amino acid sequence: CASSETSYAYEQYF.

This clone occurred once. The chain is built from TRBV21-1 and TRBJ1-5. TRBV21-1 represents a pseudogene. This CDR3 comprises 17 residues. The CDR3 DNA sequence: TGTGCCAGCAGCTCCCCTGGGAACAGTTCGAGCAATCAGCCCCAGCATTTT. This gives the protein CASSSPGNSSSNQPQHF.

This chain links TRBV7-2 with TRBJ2-2; 7 bases line up with TRBD1. The germline gives CDR1 SGHTA, CDR2 FQGNSA. The CDR3 runs to 13 residues. Trimming at V came to 3 bases and at J to 7 bases, leaving 2 bases not matched to a gene. CDR3 coding DNA: TGTGCCAGCAGCTTTACAGGGGTCGGGGAGCTGTTTTTT. Protein sequence: CASSFTGVGELFF.

Of note for this clone: A junction end diverges from the germline sequence, so it may reflect a read error. This specimen includes other DNA sequences encoding the same CDR3. The rearrangement uses TRBV11-2 and TRBJ1-1; D not resolved. The V gene's germline CDR1 is SGHAT and CDR2 FQNNGV. The CDR3 runs 15 residues. CDR3 DNA: TGTGCCAGCAGCCTAGAACCGGGCCGTAACACTGAAGCTTTCTTT. Translation: CASSLEPGRNTEAFF.

The CDR3: CASSSGNNYGYTF. The CDR3 nucleotides are TGTGCCAGCAGCTCCGGGAATAACTATGGCTACACCTTC. The J gene is TRBJ1-2, the V gene TRBV11-2; unclear D gene. CDR1 and CDR2 (germline): SGHAT, FQNNGV. V was trimmed by 4 bases and J by 1 base, leaving 7 bases between them. The CDR3 has 13 amino acids. Full variable domain (rest looked up from reference TRBV11-2 and TRBJ1-2): EAGVAQSPRYKIIEKRQSVAFWCNPISGHATLYWYQQILGQGPKLLIQFQNNGVVDDSQLPKDRFSAERLKGVDSTLKIQPAKLEDSAVYLCASSSGNNYGYTFGSGTRLTVV.

This clone was observed a handful of times. This chain connects TRBV10-1 to TRBJ2-2; no definite D call. V was pared by 2 bases and J by 5 bases, with 6 bases between. The CDR3 has 13 amino acids. CDR1 is WNHNN and CDR2 is SYGVQD in the germline V gene (reference sequence). The CDR3 spells CASSELRTGELFF. DNA of the CDR3: TGCGCCAGCAGTGAGCTACGGACCGGGGAGCTGTTTTTT.

The chain joins TRBV7-2 to TRBJ2-7, with D unresolved. Trimming cost V 6 bases and J 0 bases, with 9 bases left between them. CDR3 length: 13 amino acids. Germline V gene data show CDR1 as SGHTA and CDR2 as FQGNSA. CDR3 protein: CASRPTSSYEQYF. For the CDR3, the DNA is TGTGCCAGCAGACCAACCAGCTCCTACGAGCAGTACTTC. The full variable domain, with the rest looked up from reference TRBV7-2 and TRBJ2-7, is GAGVSQSPSNKVTEKGKDVELRCDPISGHTALYWYRQSLGQGLEFLIYFQGNSAPDKSGLPSDRFSAERTGGSVSTLTIQRTQQEDSAVYLCASRPTSSYEQYFGPGTRLTVT.

The chain couples TRBV6-6 to TRBJ2-7; tentatively, D is TRBD1 (5 bases). CDR3 size: 16 residues. V was trimmed by 6 bases and J by 0 bases, leaving 18 bases between them. The germline V gene has CDR1 MNHNY and CDR2 SVGAGI (reference sequence). CDR3: CASRSRSRASSYEQYF. DNA for the CDR3: TGTGCCAGCAGAAGCCGAAGCAGGGCAAGCTCCTACGAGCAGTACTTC.

The rearrangement uses TRBV29-1 and TRBJ2-7; a weak D match, TRBD2 (6 bases). V was pared by 4 bases and J by 1 base, with 14 bases between. Germline CDR1 SQVTM, CDR2 ANQGSEA. The CDR3 has 14 amino acids. Here the CDR3 DNA reads TGCAGCGTTGGAGGAGGGGATGGTTCCTACGAGCAGTACTTC. This gives the protein CSVGGGDGSYEQYF.

The chain employs TRBV19 and TRBJ1-5, with D possibly being TRBD1 (5 bases). The CDR3 extends over 15 amino acids. Germline V gene lookup returns CDR1 LNHDA and CDR2 SQIVND (reference sequence). V lost 5 bases and J lost 1, with 12 bases in between. CDR3 in DNA: TGTGCCAGTAGTTTCTCGGAGGGGAGCAATCAGCCCCAGCATTTT. Residues: CASSFSEGSNQPQHF.

J is TRBJ2-1 and V is TRBV9; 15 bases map to TRBD2. This CDR3 contains 17 residues. The V and J ends lost 3 bases and 3 bases, in that order; junction bases with no gene match: 4. Germline lookup yields CDR1 SGDLS and CDR2 YYNGEE. In nucleotides, the CDR3 is TGTGCCAGCAGCGACGGACTAGCGGGAGGGGGCTACAATGAGCAGTTCTTC. Translating gives CASSDGLAGGGYNEQFF.

J is TRBJ1-3 and V is TRBV4-3, with D maybe TRBD1 (6 bases). The CDR3 contains 18 residues. V was clipped by 0 bases and J by 2 bases, with 17 bases between them. Germline loops: CDR1 LGHNA, CDR2 YSLEER. The CDR3 sequence: CASSQDMNRGQAGNTIYF. The CDR3 region has the DNA TGCGCCAGCAGCCAAGATATGAACCGGGGGCAAGCTGGAAACACCATATATTTT.

The chain carries TRBV19 and TRBJ1-1; a possible D gene is TRBD1 (5 bases). CDR3 size: 13 residues. V was pared by 8 bases and J by 7 bases, with 17 bases between. CDR1 and CDR2 from the germline V gene are LNHDA and SQIVND (reference sequence). CDR3 DNA sequence: TGTGCCAGTTCTGTTACGGGGCAGGGTGAAGCTTTCTTT. Translating it yields CASSVTGQGEAFF.

The J gene is TRBJ2-7, the V gene TRBV27; tentatively, D is TRBD1 (5 bases). This CDR3 has 14 amino acids. The V gene's germline CDR1 is MNHEY and CDR2 SMNVEV (reference sequence). Trimming took 4 bases from V and 0 from J, leaving 10 bases between them. As DNA, the CDR3 is TGTGCCAGCAGTTGGGGCCGTAACTCCTACGAGCAGTACTTC. Amino acid sequence: CASSWGRNSYEQYF.

CDR3 DNA sequence: TGTGCCAGCAGGGGGGCTTATAGCAATCAGCCCCAGCATTTT. This gives the protein CASRGAYSNQPQHF. The V call is TRBV2, the J call TRBJ1-5, with D possibly being TRBD1 (6 bases). This CDR3 is built from 14 residues. Trimming pared 6 bases from V and 0 bases from J, leaving 9 bases between. The germline gives CDR1 SNHLY, CDR2 FYNNEI.

The chain carries TRBV5-4 and TRBJ1-2; D gene uncertain. The CDR3 extends over 13 amino acids. V gave up 4 bases and J gave up 2 bases, with 9 bases separating them. Germline CDR1 and CDR2: SGHNT and YYREEE (reference sequence). CDR3 sequence (DNA): TGTGCCAGCAGCCCGGACGGCAACTATGGCTACACCTTC. Its protein is CASSPDGNYGYTF. The full variable domain, completed using reference TRBV5-4 and TRBJ1-2, is ETGVTQSPTHLIKTRGQQVTLRCSSQSGHNTVSWYQQALGQGPQFIFQYYREEENGRGNFPPRFSGLQFPNYSSELNVNALELDDSALYLCASSPDGNYGYTFGSGTRLTVV.

There are a few counts of this clone. The chain joins TRBV6-5 to TRBJ2-3; D call uncertain. The CDR3 is made up of 13 amino acids. Germline assignment: CDR1 MNHEY and CDR2 SVGAGI. V lost 7 bases, J lost 0 bases, and 8 bases lay in between. This CDR3 reads CASKGRSTDTQYF. CDR3 in DNA: TGTGCCAGCAAAGGACGGAGCACAGATACGCAGTATTTT.

V and J are TRBV5-6 and TRBJ1-2; D not resolved. The CDR3 extends over 14 amino acids. Germline lookup yields CDR1 SGHDT and CDR2 YYEEEE. Trimming took 4 bases from V and 8 from J, leaving 18 bases between them. CDR3 residues: CASSRVARQDGYTF. DNA of the CDR3: TGTGCCAGCAGCCGCGTTGCTCGACAAGACGGCTACACCTTC.

The chain is built from TRBV19 and TRBJ2-1, with unresolved D. V lost 4 bases, J lost 4 bases, and 14 bases lay in between. The CDR3 is 15 residues long. Germline CDR1 LNHDA, CDR2 SQIVND (reference sequence). As DNA, the CDR3 is TGTGCCAGTAGTAATCTAGTAGACCCGTACAATGAGCAGTTCTTC. Amino acids: CASSNLVDPYNEQFF.

J is TRBJ2-2 and V is TRBV20-1; no firm D call. There are 11 residues in the CDR3. V was shortened by 7 bases and J by 3 bases, with 6 bases between the two germline ends. Germline loops: CDR1 DFQATT, CDR2 SNEGSKA (reference sequence). The chain's CDR3 is CSVIDTGELFF. The CDR3 coding sequence is TGCAGTGTAATCGACACCGGGGAGCTGTTTTTT.

This sequence joins TRBV9 and TRBJ1-1; D is possibly TRBD1 (6 bases). Deletions cut 2 bases from V and 5 bases from J, with 16 bases between. Looked up from germline, CDR1 is SGDLS and CDR2 is YYNGEE. The CDR3 runs to 15 residues. The chain's CDR3 is CASSVLAEGGTEAFF. CDR3 in DNA: TGTGCCAGCAGCGTCCTCGCGGAAGGGGGTACTGAAGCTTTCTTT.